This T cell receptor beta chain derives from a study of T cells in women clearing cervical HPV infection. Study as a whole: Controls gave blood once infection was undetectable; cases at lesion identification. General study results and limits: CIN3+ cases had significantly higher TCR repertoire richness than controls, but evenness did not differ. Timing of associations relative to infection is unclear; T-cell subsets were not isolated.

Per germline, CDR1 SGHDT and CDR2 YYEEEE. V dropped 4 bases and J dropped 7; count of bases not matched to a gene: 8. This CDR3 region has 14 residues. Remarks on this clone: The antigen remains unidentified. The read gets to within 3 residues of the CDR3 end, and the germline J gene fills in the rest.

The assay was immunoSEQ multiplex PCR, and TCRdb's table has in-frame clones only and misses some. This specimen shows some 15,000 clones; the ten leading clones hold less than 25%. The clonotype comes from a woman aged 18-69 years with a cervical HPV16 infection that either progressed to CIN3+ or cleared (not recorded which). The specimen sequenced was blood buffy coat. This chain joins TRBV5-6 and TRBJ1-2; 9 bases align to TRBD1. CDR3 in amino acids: CASSQTGGNRGYTF. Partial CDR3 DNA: TGTGCCAGCAGCCAGACAGGGGGAAACCGTGGC.